Here is one TCR beta chain with its context. As yet, its antigen is unknown. This sample is part of a study of blood T cells in healthy people across ages. The second PCR ran roughly 6 to 11 cycles with a sample-barcoded 5' primer and J-beta primers. TCRdb re-analysed the 5' RACE reads in MiXCR, keeping a single row per CDR3 protein. The sample gives approximately 730,000 distinct CDR3 sequences, roughly 50% of which show up once; about 38% is in the top ten. Study conclusions and caveats: Investigators treated diversity estimates from one million T cells as underestimates. Comparison with aged donors showed that long-lived donors had more naive CD4+ cells and higher diversity.

Peripheral blood, about 9.4 milliliters per donor, was collected. The sample was blood. The source is an elderly man in good health.

The CDR3 here is CSARAPGQGPTFF. The CDR3 bases are TGCAGTGCTAGAGCACCGGGACAGGGGCCAACTTTCTTT. V usage is TRBV20-1 and J usage is TRBJ1-1, with 10 bases lining up with TRBD1. V lost 1 base, J lost 12 bases, and 8 bases stayed unmatched. CDR1 and CDR2 (germline): DFQATT, SNEGSKA (reference sequence). The CDR3 length is 13 residues.